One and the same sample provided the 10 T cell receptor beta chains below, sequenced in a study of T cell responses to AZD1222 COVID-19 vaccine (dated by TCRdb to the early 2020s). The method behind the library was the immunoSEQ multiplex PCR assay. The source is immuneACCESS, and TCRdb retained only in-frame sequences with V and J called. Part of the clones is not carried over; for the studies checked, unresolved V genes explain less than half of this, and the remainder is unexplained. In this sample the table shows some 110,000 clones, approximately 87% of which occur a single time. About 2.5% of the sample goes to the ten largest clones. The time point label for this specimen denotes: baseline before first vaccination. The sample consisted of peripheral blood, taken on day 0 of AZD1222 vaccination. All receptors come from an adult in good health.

The CDR3 nucleotides are TGTGCCAGCAGTCCCTCCAGCCGGGCGCTTGGGGGCTACACCTTC. It is translated as CASSPSSRALGGYTF. The V and J genes are TRBV6-4 and TRBJ1-2; no reliable D call. This CDR3 has 15 residues. Trimming removed 5 bases from V and 8 bases from J, with 21 bases in between. Germline V CDR1 and CDR2: MRHNA, SNTAGT.

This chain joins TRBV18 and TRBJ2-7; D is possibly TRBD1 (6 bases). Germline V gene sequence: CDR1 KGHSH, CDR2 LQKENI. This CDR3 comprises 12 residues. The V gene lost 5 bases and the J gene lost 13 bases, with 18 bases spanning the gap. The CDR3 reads CASSSETGTSYF. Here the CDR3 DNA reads TGTGCCAGCTCAAGCGAAACCGGGACATCATACTTC.

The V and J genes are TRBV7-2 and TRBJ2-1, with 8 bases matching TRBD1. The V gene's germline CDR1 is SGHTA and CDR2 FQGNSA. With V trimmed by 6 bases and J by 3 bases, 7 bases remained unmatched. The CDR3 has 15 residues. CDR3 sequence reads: CASRAPGGIYNEQFF. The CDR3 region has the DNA TGTGCCAGCAGAGCCCCAGGGGGCATCTACAATGAGCAGTTCTTC.

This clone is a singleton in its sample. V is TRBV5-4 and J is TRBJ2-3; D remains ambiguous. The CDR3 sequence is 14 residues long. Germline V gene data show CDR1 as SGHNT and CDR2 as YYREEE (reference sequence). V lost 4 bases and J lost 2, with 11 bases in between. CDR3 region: CASSREPLTDTQYF. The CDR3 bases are TGTGCCAGCAGCCGAGAACCTCTCACAGATACGCAGTATTTT.

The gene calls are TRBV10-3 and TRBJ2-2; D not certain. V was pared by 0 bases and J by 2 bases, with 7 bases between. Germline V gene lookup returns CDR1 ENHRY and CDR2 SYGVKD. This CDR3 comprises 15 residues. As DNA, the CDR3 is TGTGCCATCAGTGAGTCGTACGGAAACACCGGGGAGCTGTTTTTT. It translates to CAISESYGNTGELFF.

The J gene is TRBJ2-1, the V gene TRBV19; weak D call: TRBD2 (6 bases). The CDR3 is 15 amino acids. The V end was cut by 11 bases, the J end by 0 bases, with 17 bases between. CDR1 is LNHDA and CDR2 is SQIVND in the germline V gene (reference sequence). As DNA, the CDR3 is TGTGCCGTCGTGGCGGAGGGGTACTCCTACAATGAGCAGTTCTTC. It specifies CAVVAEGYSYNEQFF.

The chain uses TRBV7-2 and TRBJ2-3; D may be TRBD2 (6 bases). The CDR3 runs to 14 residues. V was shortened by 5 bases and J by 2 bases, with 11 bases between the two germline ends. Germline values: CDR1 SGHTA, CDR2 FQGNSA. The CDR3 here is CASSRGGTTDTQYF. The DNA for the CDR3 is TGTGCCAGCAGCCGCGGAGGGACCACAGATACGCAGTATTTT.

CDR3 protein: CATSNPGSGPGTGELFF. The CDR3, as DNA: TGTGCCACCAGCAATCCAGGGTCCGGGCCCGGCACCGGGGAGCTGTTTTTT. This chain links TRBV24-1 with TRBJ2-2; tentatively, D is TRBD1 (5 bases). The CDR3 runs 17 residues. V was pared by 7 bases and J by 4 bases, with 21 bases between. Germline CDR1 reads KGHDR; CDR2 reads SFDVKD.

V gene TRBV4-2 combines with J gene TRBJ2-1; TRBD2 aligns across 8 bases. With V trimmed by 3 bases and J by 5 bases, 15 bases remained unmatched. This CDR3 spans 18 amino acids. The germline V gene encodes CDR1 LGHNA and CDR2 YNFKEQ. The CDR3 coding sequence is TGTGCCAGCAGCCAGGAAACCGCTGTCAGCGGGAGAAACAATGAGCAGTTCTTC. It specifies CASSQETAVSGRNNEQFF.

The CDR3 region is CASSPWLGGGQSYNEQFF. The CDR3 nucleotides read TGTGCCAGCAGCCCCTGGTTGGGCGGGGGACAATCCTACAATGAGCAGTTCTTC. The V and J genes are TRBV7-8 and TRBJ2-1, with a possible D match to TRBD2 (7 bases). Per the germline V gene, CDR1 is SGHVS and CDR2 is FQNEAQ. The CDR3 covers 18 residues. The V end was cut by 5 bases, the J end by 1 base, with 21 bases between. The entire variable domain, with the rest obtained from reference TRBV7-8 and TRBJ2-1, is as follows: GAGVSQSPRYKVAKRGQDVALRCDPISGHVSLFWYQQALGQGPEFLTYFQNEAQLDKSGLPSDRFFAERPEGSVSTLKIQRTQQEDSAVYLCASSPWLGGGQSYNEQFFGPGTRLTVL.